A single sample is the source of the 32 T cell receptor beta chains below, sequenced in a study of blood T cell repertoires in COVID-19. Repertoires were generated with immunoSEQ multiplex PCR, while TCRdb's copy carries only in-frame clones and drops some. Of roughly 220,000 clones listed, around four fifths are singletons. The specimen sequenced was peripheral blood. These receptors came from a man aged 25-45 years with active or convalescent COVID-19.

The chain links TRBV28 to TRBJ1-3; D gene ambiguous. The ends were cut back, 7 bases at V and 0 bases at J, with 19 bases in the middle. CDR3 length: 17 amino acids. The germline V gene encodes CDR1 MDHEN and CDR2 SYDVKM. The CDR3 sequence is CASTPGLRRSSGNTIYF. CDR3 nucleotides: TGTGCCAGCACTCCTGGGCTACGACGGTCCTCTGGAAACACCATATATTTT. Based on the CDR3 plus reference TRBV28 and TRBJ1-3, the full variable domain is DVKVTQSSRYLVKRTGEKVFLECVQDMDHENMFWYRQDPGLGLRLIYFSYDVKMKEKGDIPEGYSVSREKKERFSLILESASTNQTSMYLCASTPGLRRSSGNTIYFGEGSWLTVV.

This chain links TRBV16 with TRBJ2-3, with D possibly TRBD2 on 6 matching bases. The germline gives CDR1 KGHSY, CDR2 FQNENV. The CDR3 consists of 14 residues. V was clipped by 4 bases and J by 2 bases, with 10 bases between them. The chain's CDR3 is CASSPWGLTDTQYF. In nucleotides, the CDR3 is TGTGCCAGCAGCCCCTGGGGACTCACAGATACGCAGTATTTT.

The chain is built from TRBV5-6 and TRBJ1-1, with TRBD1 matching 8 bases. Trimming cost V 4 bases and J 1 base; bases outside gene matches: 12. This CDR3 region has 17 residues. CDR1 and CDR2 (germline): SGHDT, YYEEEE. This chain's CDR3 is CASSTWTGFKRNTEAFF. CDR3 in DNA: TGTGCCAGCAGCACCTGGACAGGGTTTAAAAGGAACACTGAAGCTTTCTTT.

V and J are TRBV30 and TRBJ1-2, with unresolved D. V dropped 4 bases and J dropped 4 bases, with 13 bases sitting between them. From germline, CDR1 is GTSNPN and CDR2 SVGIG (reference sequence). CDR3 length: 13 amino acids. DNA for the CDR3: TGTGCCTGGACCCCAGGCGCAGGCTATGGCTACACCTTC. Its protein product is CAWTPGAGYGYTF.

The chain is built from TRBV5-5 and TRBJ2-3; TRBD1 is a possible D gene (5 bases). V was cut by 4 bases and J by 0 bases, with 9 bases left in between. From germline, CDR1 is SGHKS and CDR2 YYEKEE (reference sequence). The CDR3 spans 14 residues. CDR3 sequence (DNA): TGTGCCAGCAGCGCATGGACAAGCACAGATACGCAGTATTTT. It is translated as CASSAWTSTDTQYF.

In its sample, this clone was seen a few times. J is TRBJ2-5 and V is TRBV2, with D maybe TRBD2 (7 bases). V gave up 4 bases and J gave up 5 bases, with 23 bases separating them. Germline-derived CDR1 and CDR2 are SNHLY and FYNNEI. The CDR3 is 17 residues long. In nucleotides, the CDR3 is TGTGCCAGCAGTGTCGACGGCGGGGGCCCCAGTCGGGAGACCCAGTACTTC. Translating gives CASSVDGGGPSRETQYF.

The chain employs TRBV7-2 and TRBJ1-2, with 9 nucleotides matching TRBD1. The CDR3 length is 15 residues. Trimming took 5 bases from V and 2 from J; bases not matched to a gene: 6. From germline, CDR1 is SGHTA and CDR2 FQGNSA. The DNA for the CDR3 is TGTGCCAGCAGCGTGCCGGGACAGGGCAACTATGGCTACACCTTC. It specifies CASSVPGQGNYGYTF.

This chain uses TRBV2 with TRBJ2-7; D is undetermined. This CDR3 comprises 11 residues. The V end lost 7 bases, the J end lost 4 bases, and 8 bases lay between the germline ends. CDR1 is SNHLY, CDR2 FYNNEI, per germline. The CDR3 loop is CASTPRYEQYF. The CDR3 DNA follows: TGTGCCAGCACCCCGAGGTACGAGCAGTACTTC.

The J gene is TRBJ2-1, the V gene TRBV27, with unresolved D. Trimming shortened V by 2 bases and J by 2 bases, and 7 bases separated the two germline ends. There are 14 residues in the CDR3. Germline V CDR1 and CDR2: MNHEY, SMNVEV (reference sequence). Here the CDR3 reads CASSLQATYNEQFF. Written as DNA, the CDR3 is TGTGCCAGCAGTTTACAGGCCACCTACAATGAGCAGTTCTTC.

The rearrangement links TRBV28 to TRBJ1-3, with D unclear. Trimming removed 6 bases at V and 0 bases at J, with 6 bases between. The CDR3 runs to 13 residues. CDR1 MDHEN and CDR2 SYDVKM come from the germline V gene. This CDR3 reads CASSESSGNTIYF. For the CDR3, the DNA is TGTGCCAGCAGCGAGAGCTCTGGAAACACCATATATTTT.

V and J are TRBV9 and TRBJ1-1; D may be TRBD1 (6 bases). This CDR3 has 14 residues. V shed 3 bases and J shed 5 bases, with 14 bases lying between them. CDR1 and CDR2 from the germline V gene are SGDLS and YYNGEE. CDR3 nucleotides: TGTGCCAGCAGCGAGCTCCCGGACAGAACTGAAGCTTTCTTT. Its protein product is CASSELPDRTEAFF.

The rearrangement links TRBV7-2 to TRBJ1-5; a possible D gene is TRBD1 (6 bases). This CDR3 has 14 amino acids. V was trimmed by 0 bases and J by 8 bases, leaving 11 bases between them. Germline V gene lookup returns CDR1 SGHTA and CDR2 FQGNSA. CDR3 coding DNA: TGTGCCAGCAGCTTAGCCCAGGGGAGTGAGCCCCAGCATTTT. Protein: CASSLAQGSEPQHF.

This clone was observed a single time. The V and J genes are TRBV12-3 or TRBV12-4 and TRBJ1-6; 7 bases map to TRBD1. This CDR3 contains 12 residues. V lost 6 bases and J lost 11; bases outside the gene matches: 4. The CDR3 loop reads CASSSTGTPLHF. The CDR3 region has the DNA TGTGCCAGCAGCTCGACAGGGACACCCCTCCACTTT.

As concerns this clone: Mismatch with germline at one junction end may stem from a read error. The chain couples TRBV2 to TRBJ2-2; 9 nucleotides match TRBD1. The CDR3 sequence is 11 residues long. Germline V gives CDR1 SNHLY, CDR2 FYNNEI. DNA of the CDR3: TGTGCCAGCAGTGGCCGGGACAGGGCGCTTTTT. Encoded protein: CASSGRDRALF.

The J gene is TRBJ2-2, the V gene TRBV7-2; unclear D gene. Trimming shortened V by 4 bases and J by 7 bases, and 13 bases separated the two germline ends. The V gene's germline CDR1 is SGHTA and CDR2 FQGNSA. This CDR3 region has 14 residues. The CDR3 coding sequence is TGTGCCAGCAGCTACTCTGGTCCGGTCGGGGAGCTGTTTTTT. As protein: CASSYSGPVGELFF.

This clone was picked up a small number of times. The chain uses TRBV28 and TRBJ1-5, with a weak D call TRBD1 (6 bases). The CDR3 length is 16 residues. V gave up 6 bases and J gave up 1 base, with 16 bases separating them. Germline CDR1 is MDHEN and CDR2 is SYDVKM. The CDR3 coding sequence is TGTGCCAGCAGCACATACAGGGCAATGAGCAATCAGCCCCAGCATTTT. This codes for CASSTYRAMSNQPQHF.

V usage is TRBV5-1 and J usage is TRBJ2-3; 7 bases fit TRBD1. Germline V gene lookup returns CDR1 SGHRS and CDR2 YFSETQ. With 1 base clipped from V and 1 base from J, the junction kept 3 bases outside the gene matches. This CDR3 has 15 residues. The CDR3 DNA reads as TGCGCCAGCAGCTTGTCCGGGACAGGCACAGATACGCAGTATTTT. Residues: CASSLSGTGTDTQYF.

CDR3 in amino acids: CASSLVRGIWGNSPLHF. CDR3 nucleotide sequence: TGTGCCAGCAGCTTAGTCAGGGGCATTTGGGGTAATTCACCCCTCCACTTT. The V call is TRBV11-2, the J call TRBJ1-6; possibly TRBD1 for D (6 bases). V dropped 1 base and J dropped 6 bases, with 16 bases sitting between them. There are 17 residues in the CDR3. The germline CDR1 and CDR2 sequences are SGHAT and FQNNGV.

The rearrangement links TRBV5-4 to TRBJ1-2, with D maybe TRBD1 (5 bases). The CDR3 contains 12 residues. Trimming stripped 4 bases from V and 8 bases from J, with 12 bases between. Germline lookup yields CDR1 SGHNT and CDR2 YYREEE (reference sequence). The CDR3 DNA sequence: TGTGCCAGCAGCATTAACAGGCGCGGCTACACCTTC. Residues: CASSINRRGYTF.

This clone occurred once. The rearrangement joins TRBV4-1 to TRBJ1-3; possible D gene TRBD1, 5 bases. The V end lost 1 base, the J end lost 4 bases, and 20 bases lay between the germline ends. Per germline, CDR1 MGHRA and CDR2 YSYEKL. The CDR3 extends over 18 amino acids. The DNA of the CDR3 is TGCGCCAGCAGCCAAGGTTGGGGCAGCCAGTTAGGAGGAAACACCATATATTTT. It codes for CASSQGWGSQLGGNTIYF.

J is TRBJ2-1 and V is TRBV19; the match to TRBD2 covers 8 bases. Germline loops: CDR1 LNHDA, CDR2 SQIVND (reference sequence). V shed 2 bases, J shed 0 bases, and the junction held 6 bases outside the gene matches. The CDR3 totals 17 residues. CDR3 bases: TGTGCCAGTAGTATATCGTTTGCGGGAGGCTCCTACAATGAGCAGTTCTTC. Amino acid sequence: CASSISFAGGSYNEQFF.

The rearrangement links TRBV9 to TRBJ2-7; 8 nucleotides line up with TRBD1. The V and J ends lost 4 bases and 5 bases, in that order; junction bases with no gene match: 11. Germline lookup yields CDR1 SGDLS and CDR2 YYNGEE. The CDR3 runs 15 residues. The CDR3 protein is CASSIGQGGFNEQYF. As DNA, the CDR3 is TGTGCCAGCAGCATTGGACAGGGAGGATTTAACGAGCAGTACTTC.

The gene calls are TRBV6-5 and TRBJ2-5; 9 bases are shared with TRBD1. Germline-derived CDR1 and CDR2 are MNHEY and SVGAGI. Trimming cost V 5 bases and J 3 bases; bases outside gene matches: 4. The CDR3 is made up of 14 amino acids. This CDR3 is CASSTRTGEETQYF. The CDR3 DNA reads TGTGCCAGCAGTACTAGGACAGGGGAAGAGACCCAGTACTTC.

This chain connects TRBV30 to TRBJ2-1; TRBD2 matches at 13 bases. Looked up from germline, CDR1 is GTSNPN and CDR2 is SVGIG (reference sequence). The CDR3 covers 13 residues. J gave up 9 bases and V 7 bases, and 6 bases lay outside the gene matches. The CDR3 sequence: CALLAGGPGEQFF. For the CDR3, the DNA is TGTGCCTTACTAGCGGGGGGGCCTGGTGAGCAGTTCTTC.

This clone was observed at least ten times. The chain carries TRBV7-8 and TRBJ1-2; TRBD1 agrees at 7 bases. Germline V lookup: CDR1 SGHVS, CDR2 FQNEAQ. After removal of 4 bases from V and 7 bases from J, the junction contained 15 bases not matched to a gene. The CDR3 covers 16 residues. The CDR3 sequence: CASSSPNRGPLGGYTF. As DNA, the CDR3 is TGTGCCAGCAGCTCCCCAAACAGGGGTCCACTTGGTGGCTACACCTTC.

This sequence joins TRBV19 and TRBJ1-5; D is possibly TRBD1 (5 bases). V lost 2 bases and J lost 0, with 8 bases in between. The CDR3 runs 15 residues. The germline V gene encodes CDR1 LNHDA and CDR2 SQIVND (reference sequence). CDR3 in DNA: TGTGCCAGTAGTATACAGGGTTATAGCAATCAGCCCCAGCATTTT. Amino acids: CASSIQGYSNQPQHF.

The V and J genes are TRBV14 and TRBJ1-2; D is perhaps TRBD1 (5 bases). The V end lost 4 bases, the J end lost 2 bases, and 5 bases lay between the germline ends. Germline CDR1 SGHDN, CDR2 FVKESK. The CDR3 contains 12 residues. CDR3 residues: CASSRQNYGYTF. In nucleotides, the CDR3 is TGTGCCAGCAGCCGACAGAACTATGGCTACACCTTC.

The chain links TRBV19 to TRBJ2-7; 8 bases are shared with TRBD2. CDR3 length equals 17 residues. Trimming cost V 2 bases and J 0 bases; bases outside gene matches: 9. Germline values: CDR1 LNHDA, CDR2 SQIVND (reference sequence). In DNA form, the CDR3 reads TGTGCCAGTAGTATACAACCTCCTAGCGGGCCCTCCTACGAGCAGTACTTC. Protein sequence: CASSIQPPSGPSYEQYF.

The chain recombines TRBV18 with TRBJ1-6; D gene uncertain. With 3 bases removed from V and 0 bases from J, the gap between germline ends came to 12 bases. CDR3 size: 17 residues. CDR1 KGHSH and CDR2 LQKENI come from the germline V gene. The CDR3 loop is CASSPAAPSSYNSPLHF. CDR3 nucleotides: TGTGCCAGCTCACCGGCAGCGCCGAGCTCCTATAATTCACCCCTCCACTTT.

CDR3 loop: CASSVENWGTGTQYF. CDR3 coding DNA: TGTGCCAGCAGCGTAGAGAATTGGGGCACGGGTACGCAGTATTTT. The chain has TRBV9 and TRBJ2-3; tentative D call: TRBD1 (5 bases). The V gene lost 0 bases and the J gene lost 8 bases, with 16 bases spanning the gap. This CDR3 region has 15 residues. In germline, CDR1 is SGDLS, CDR2 YYNGEE.

This chain connects TRBV9 to TRBJ2-1, with D perhaps TRBD1 (6 bases). V was cut by 3 bases and J by 2 bases, with 12 bases left in between. The CDR3 runs 15 residues. The V gene's germline CDR1 is SGDLS and CDR2 YYNGEE. The chain's CDR3 is CASSATGITYNEQFF. The CDR3 DNA follows: TGTGCCAGCAGCGCAACAGGGATCACCTACAATGAGCAGTTCTTC.

The chain uses TRBV19 and TRBJ2-7; no clear D gene. This CDR3 is built from 11 residues. With 3 bases removed from V and 6 bases from J, the gap between germline ends came to 6 bases. The V gene's germline CDR1 is LNHDA and CDR2 SQIVND (reference sequence). CDR3 coding DNA: TGTGCCAGTAGTATGAGCTCCGAGCAGTACTTC. Protein sequence: CASSMSSEQYF.